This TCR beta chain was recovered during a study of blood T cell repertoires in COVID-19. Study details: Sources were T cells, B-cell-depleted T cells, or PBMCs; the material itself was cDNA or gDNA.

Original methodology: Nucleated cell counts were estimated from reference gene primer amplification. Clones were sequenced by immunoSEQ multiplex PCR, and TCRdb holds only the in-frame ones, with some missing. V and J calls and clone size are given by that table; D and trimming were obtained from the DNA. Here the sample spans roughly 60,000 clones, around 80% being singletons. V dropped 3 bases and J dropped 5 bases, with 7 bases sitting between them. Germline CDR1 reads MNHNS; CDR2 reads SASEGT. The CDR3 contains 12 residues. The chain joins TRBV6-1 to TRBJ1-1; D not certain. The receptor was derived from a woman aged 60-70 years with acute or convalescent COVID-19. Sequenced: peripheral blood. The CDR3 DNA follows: TGTGCCAGCAGTGACGGGGTGACTGAAGCTTTCTTT. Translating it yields CASSDGVTEAFF.